Sequencing of this T cell receptor (beta chain) was carried out in a study of shared clonotypes between healthy human individuals. This clone was seen at least ten times. Sequencing was performed with immunoSEQ multiplex PCR; in TCRdb, only in-frame clones are kept and a portion is missing. In the table there are fewer than 650,000 clones, 76% of which are singletons. The germline CDR1 and CDR2 sequences are LNHNV and YYDKDF (reference sequence). CDR3 length equals 16 residues. The V gene lost 0 bases and the J gene lost 5 bases, with 16 bases spanning the gap. V and J are TRBV15 and TRBJ1-1, with a weak D call TRBD1 (5 bases). This sequence originates from a woman in her forties in good health. Some clones in this sample may be carry-over from other donors' samples. Sequencing was done on a sample of PBMCs. The CDR3 region has the DNA TGTGCCACCAGCAGAGATTCACGGAGGGAGGGGACTGAAGCTTTCTTT. This sequence encodes CATSRDSRREGTEAFF.